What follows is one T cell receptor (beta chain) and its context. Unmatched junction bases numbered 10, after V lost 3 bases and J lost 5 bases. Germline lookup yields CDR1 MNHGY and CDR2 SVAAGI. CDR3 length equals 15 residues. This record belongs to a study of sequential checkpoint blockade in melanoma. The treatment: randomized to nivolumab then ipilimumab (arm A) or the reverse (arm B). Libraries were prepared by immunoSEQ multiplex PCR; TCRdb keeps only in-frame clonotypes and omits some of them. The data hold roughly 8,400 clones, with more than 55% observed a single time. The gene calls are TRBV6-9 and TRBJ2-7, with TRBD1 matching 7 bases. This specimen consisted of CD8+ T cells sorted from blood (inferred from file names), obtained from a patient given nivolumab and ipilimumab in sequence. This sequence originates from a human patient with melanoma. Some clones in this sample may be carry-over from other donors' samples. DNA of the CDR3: TGTGCCAGCAGTTACCCTAAGGGGGCGCGGAACGAGCAGTACTTC. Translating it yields CASSYPKGARNEQYF.